The 30 T cell receptor beta chains listed next were all sequenced from one sample in a study of blood T cell repertoires in COVID-19. Measured with immunoSEQ multiplex PCR; TCRdb has only the in-frame clones, and not every one. The table shows about 190,000 clones, with roughly 79% occurring only once. Sequenced input: peripheral blood. The origin of the receptors is a woman between 65 and 79 years old with acute or convalescent COVID-19.

The chain couples TRBV19 to TRBJ2-3; 8 bases match TRBD2. The CDR3 has 16 amino acids. Looked up from germline, CDR1 is LNHDA and CDR2 is SQIVND (reference sequence). CDR3 protein: CATRPYEAGGTDTQYF. The CDR3, as DNA: TGTGCTACCAGACCATACGAAGCGGGGGGCACAGATACGCAGTATTTT.

J is TRBJ2-2 and V is TRBV7-9, with TRBD2 identical over 8 bases. Germline CDR1 is SEHNR and CDR2 is FQNEAQ (reference sequence). V shed 6 bases, J shed 2 bases, and the junction held 5 bases outside the gene matches. This CDR3 is 15 amino acids long. The CDR3 nucleotides read TGTGCCAGCAGAGCCACTAGCGGTAACACCGGGGAGCTGTTTTTT. Protein: CASRATSGNTGELFF.

The chain uses TRBV7-3 and TRBJ2-1, with TRBD2 identical over 7 bases. After removal of 2 bases from V and 7 bases from J, the junction contained 2 bases not matched to a gene. There are 13 residues in the CDR3. CDR1 is SGHTA and CDR2 is FQGTGA in the germline V gene. The CDR3 nucleotides are TGTGCCAGCAGCTTAGCGGGAGCTAATGAGCAGTTCTTC. It codes for CASSLAGANEQFF.

The gene calls are TRBV19 and TRBJ1-5; TRBD1 agrees at 7 bases. This CDR3 contains 16 residues. The junction had 8 bases not matched to a gene; V was cut back by 4 bases and J by 2 bases. Germline V lookup: CDR1 LNHDA, CDR2 SQIVND (reference sequence). The CDR3 coding sequence is TGTGCCAGTAGTAGGGGGACAGTTTACGGCAATCAGCCCCAGCATTTT. It codes for CASSRGTVYGNQPQHF.

This sequence joins TRBV20-1 and TRBJ2-7; tentative D call: TRBD1 (5 bases). CDR3 length equals 10 residues. Trimming removed 6 bases from V and 7 bases from J, with 10 bases in between. CDR1 is DFQATT, CDR2 SNEGSKA, per germline (reference sequence). CDR3 bases: TGCAGTGCCCAGAGGACAGAGCAGTACTTC. Translating it yields CSAQRTEQYF.

V and J are TRBV3-1 (or the pseudogene TRBV3-2) and TRBJ2-7, with 12 bases lining up with TRBD2. Trimming took 6 bases from V and 0 from J; bases not matched to a gene: 9. This CDR3 is built from 17 residues. The germline gives CDR1 LGHDT, CDR2 YNNKEL (reference sequence). This chain's CDR3 is CASSLTSGRPGSYEQYF. Here the CDR3 DNA reads TGTGCCAGCAGTCTGACTAGCGGGAGACCCGGCTCCTACGAGCAGTACTTC.

The rearrangement links TRBV29-1 to TRBJ2-5; D is unresolved. Germline V gene sequence: CDR1 SQVTM, CDR2 ANQGSEA. This CDR3 has 11 residues. The germline V and J ends were trimmed by 4 bases and 5 bases, with 8 bases remaining between them. The CDR3: CSVGQRETQYF. The CDR3 DNA is TGCAGCGTTGGTCAGAGGGAGACCCAGTACTTC. The whole variable domain, filled in from reference TRBV29-1 and TRBJ2-5, reads SAVISQKPSRDICQRGTSLTIQCQVDSQVTMMFWYRQQPGQSLTLIATANQGSEATYESGFVIDKFPISRPNLTFSTLTVSNMSPEDSSIYLCSVGQRETQYFGPGTRLLVL.

This clone appeared a single time. V gene TRBV3-1 (or the pseudogene TRBV3-2) combines with J gene TRBJ1-6; maybe TRBD1 (6 bases). This CDR3 is built from 13 residues. V lost 9 bases, J lost 10 bases, and 16 bases lay in between. Germline CDR1 is LGHDT and CDR2 is YNNKEL (reference sequence). As DNA, the CDR3 is TGTGCCAGTACAACCGAGGGGGGGTCACCCCTCCACTTT. It yields the protein CASTTEGGSPLHF.

This rearrangement joins TRBV5-5 to TRBJ2-7, with 8 bases matching TRBD1. The germline V gene has CDR1 SGHKS and CDR2 YYEKEE (reference sequence). CDR3 length equals 13 residues. With V trimmed by 5 bases and J by 6 bases, 7 bases remained unmatched. CDR3 sequence (DNA): TGTGCCAGCAGTCAGGGACAGGCCCGCGAGCAGTACTTC. Amino acids: CASSQGQAREQYF.

The chain has TRBV6-5 and TRBJ2-5; TRBD2 matches 10 bases. V shed 7 bases and J 1 base; nucleotides not matched to a gene: 6. Germline loops: CDR1 MNHEY, CDR2 SVGAGI. The CDR3 contains 15 residues. The CDR3 protein is CASTLASGGQETQYF. The CDR3 nucleotides are TGTGCCAGCACCCTGGCTAGCGGGGGCCAAGAGACCCAGTACTTC.

The V and J genes are TRBV14 and TRBJ2-1, with D unclear. The V gene's germline CDR1 is SGHDN and CDR2 FVKESK. V lost 3 bases to trimming and J lost 0 bases, with 9 bases between them. The CDR3 sequence is 15 residues long. The CDR3 here is CASSQQASSYNEQFF. The CDR3 DNA is TGTGCCAGCAGCCAGCAGGCCAGCTCCTACAATGAGCAGTTCTTC. Full variable domain (missing parts from reference TRBV14 and TRBJ2-1): EAGVTQFPSHSVIEKGQTVTLRCDPISGHDNLYWYRRVMGKEIKFLLHFVKESKQDESGMPNNRFLAERTGGTYSTLKVQPAELEDSGVYFCASSQQASSYNEQFFGPGTRLTVL.

The chain joins TRBV24-1 to TRBJ2-1; 7 bases match TRBD2. From germline, CDR1 is KGHDR and CDR2 SFDVKD. The V segment lost 0 bases and the J segment 6 bases; nucleotides outside the gene matches: 1. This CDR3 region has 14 residues. CDR3 sequence: CATSDLWTSNEQFF. In DNA, the CDR3 is TGTGCCACCAGTGATTTGTGGACTAGCAATGAGCAGTTCTTC.

The sample holds a few counts of this clone. This chain joins TRBV30 and TRBJ2-1; 11 nucleotides align to TRBD2. Trimming took 8 bases from V and 7 from J; bases not matched to a gene: 4. The CDR3 extends over 12 amino acids. Germline CDR1 and CDR2: GTSNPN and SVGIG (reference sequence). The CDR3 here is CAGIAGGNEQFF. The CDR3 coding sequence is TGTGCCGGTATAGCGGGAGGGAATGAGCAGTTCTTC.

The chain recombines TRBV29-1 with TRBJ1-2; 8 bases are shared with TRBD1. Per germline, CDR1 SQVTM and CDR2 ANQGSEA. V shed 7 bases, J shed 2 bases, and the junction held 12 bases outside the gene matches. The CDR3 has 15 amino acids. CDR3 amino acids: CSALSTGVGNYGYTF. DNA for the CDR3: TGCAGCGCTCTATCGACAGGGGTAGGGAACTATGGCTACACCTTC.

The V gene is TRBV5-1, the J gene TRBJ2-1; 12 positions agree with TRBD2. This CDR3 is built from 16 residues. The ends lost 3 bases at V and 6 bases at J; junction bases unmatched: 7. Germline CDR1 is SGHRS and CDR2 is YFSETQ. The CDR3 DNA reads TGCGCCAGCAGCTCCCTGACTAGCGGGAGTGGCAATGAGCAGTTCTTC. Amino acid sequence: CASSSLTSGSGNEQFF.

The chain links TRBV28 to TRBJ2-3; 10 nucleotides agree with TRBD1. This CDR3 has 14 residues. Germline lookup yields CDR1 MDHEN and CDR2 SYDVKM. V lost 7 bases to trimming and J lost 5 bases; unmatched junction nucleotides: 6. The chain's CDR3 is CASTGQGNIDTQYF. DNA for the CDR3: TGTGCCAGCACGGGACAGGGGAATATAGATACGCAGTATTTT.

The rearrangement links TRBV2 to TRBJ1-2; 7 bases agree with TRBD1. V was pared by 6 bases and J by 5 bases, with 9 bases of the junction left unmatched. This CDR3 spans 14 amino acids. Looked up from germline, CDR1 is SNHLY and CDR2 is FYNNEI. The CDR3 sequence is CASRAGGGVYGYTF. CDR3 coding DNA: TGTGCCAGCAGAGCAGGGGGTGGGGTATATGGCTACACCTTC.

This chain links TRBV2 with TRBJ2-3; no definite D call. The CDR3 runs to 15 residues. Between the trimmed V and J ends, which lost 2 bases and 2 bases, there was a span of 11 bases. CDR1 is SNHLY and CDR2 is FYNNEI in the germline V gene. The DNA of the CDR3 is TGTGCCAGCAGTGAACGGCAGGCTCTCACAGATACGCAGTATTTT. Translated: CASSERQALTDTQYF.

V usage is TRBV5-1 and J usage is TRBJ1-1, with TRBD1 identical over 9 bases. The CDR3 consists of 14 residues. The germline V gene has CDR1 SGHRS and CDR2 YFSETQ. With V trimmed by 4 bases and J by 4 bases, 5 bases remained unmatched. CDR3: CASSKTGGTTEAFF. CDR3 DNA: TGCGCCAGCAGCAAGACAGGGGGAACCACTGAAGCTTTCTTT.

The J gene is TRBJ2-4, the V gene TRBV19, with D possibly TRBD2 on 6 matching bases. Trimming left V 5 bases short and J 7 bases short, with 15 bases between. This CDR3 is 14 amino acids long. Germline CDR1 reads LNHDA; CDR2 reads SQIVND (reference sequence). In DNA, the CDR3 is TGTGCCAGTAGTGGCCTGGGGGGAAGGAACATTCAGTACTTC. Translation: CASSGLGGRNIQYF.

J is TRBJ2-1 and V is TRBV27; 10 bases fit TRBD2. Germline V gives CDR1 MNHEY, CDR2 SMNVEV (reference sequence). CDR3 size: 19 residues. Trimming cost V 6 bases and J 3 bases; bases outside gene matches: 17. This chain's CDR3 is CASRPTLSLAGAGYNEQFF. In nucleotides, the CDR3 is TGTGCCAGCAGACCTACTCTCTCTCTAGCGGGAGCGGGCTACAATGAGCAGTTCTTC.

The V gene is TRBV11-3, the J gene TRBJ2-1; TRBD2 agrees at 9 bases. The CDR3 extends over 15 amino acids. The ends lost 1 base at V and 6 bases at J; junction bases unmatched: 4. Per the germline V gene, CDR1 is SGHNT and CDR2 is YENEEA. The CDR3 protein is CASSLVVAGVNEQFF. Written as DNA, the CDR3 is TGTGCCAGCAGCTTAGTGGTAGCGGGAGTCAATGAGCAGTTCTTC. Full variable domain (rest looked up from reference TRBV11-3 and TRBJ2-1): EAGVVQSPRYKIIEKKQPVAFWCNPISGHNTLYWYLQNLGQGPELLIRYENEEAVDDSQLPKDRFSAERLKGVDSTLKIQPAELGDSAVYLCASSLVVAGVNEQFFGPGTRLTVL.

V is TRBV19 and J is TRBJ2-1; the match to TRBD2 covers 7 bases. Germline CDR1 LNHDA, CDR2 SQIVND (reference sequence). The J segment lost 5 bases and the V segment lost 4 bases, leaving 8 bases of the junction unmatched. The CDR3 runs 15 residues. The CDR3 nucleotides read TGTGCCAGTAGTAAAAGAGCGGGACCAGACAATGAGCAGTTCTTC. As protein: CASSKRAGPDNEQFF.

The J gene is TRBJ2-7, the V gene TRBV11-2, with 7 positions matching TRBD2. Germline CDR1 reads SGHAT; CDR2 reads FQNNGV. V lost 10 bases, J lost 4 bases, and 13 bases stayed unmatched. This CDR3 has 14 residues. CDR3 protein: CATSRGLADYEQYF. The CDR3 nucleotides are TGTGCCACCTCGAGAGGGCTAGCGGATTACGAGCAGTACTTC. The whole variable domain, filled in from reference TRBV11-2 and TRBJ2-7, reads EAGVAQSPRYKIIEKRQSVAFWCNPISGHATLYWYQQILGQGPKLLIQFQNNGVVDDSQLPKDRFSAERLKGVDSTLKIQPAKLEDSAVYLCATSRGLADYEQYFGPGTRLTVT.

The sample holds one count of this clone. The chain couples TRBV13 to TRBJ2-3; D gene unclear. The V gene lost 0 bases and the J gene lost 1 base, with 8 bases spanning the gap. The V gene's germline CDR1 is PRHDT and CDR2 FYEKMQ (reference sequence). This CDR3 spans 15 amino acids. The CDR3 DNA is TGTGCCAGCAGCTTAGGCCTTCGTGGCACAGATACGCAGTATTTT. Translating it yields CASSLGLRGTDTQYF.

J is TRBJ2-2 and V is TRBV27; D not certain. Germline V CDR1 and CDR2: MNHEY, SMNVEV (reference sequence). This CDR3 has 13 amino acids. Trimming took 2 bases from V and 7 from J, leaving 8 bases between them. The CDR3 here is CASSLERIGELFF. The CDR3 coding sequence is TGTGCCAGCAGTTTAGAGAGGATCGGGGAGCTGTTTTTT.

The rearrangement uses TRBV10-2 and TRBJ2-7, with D perhaps TRBD1 (6 bases). The ends were cut back, 7 bases at V and 0 bases at J, with 16 bases in the middle. This CDR3 region has 15 residues. Germline assignment: CDR1 WSHSY and CDR2 SAAADI. CDR3 residues: CASTPPGAASYEQYF. DNA of the CDR3: TGCGCCAGCACCCCGCCAGGGGCGGCCTCCTACGAGCAGTACTTC.

The rearrangement joins TRBV4-2 to TRBJ1-5; weak D call: TRBD1 (6 bases). The CDR3 consists of 14 residues. V was trimmed by 2 bases and J by 5 bases, leaving 10 bases between them. Germline V CDR1 and CDR2: LGHNA, YNFKEQ. The CDR3 DNA reads TGTGCCAGCAGCCAAAGGGGGGGGGATCAGCCCCAGCATTTT. Its protein product is CASSQRGGDQPQHF.

J is TRBJ2-2 and V is TRBV19, with 13 bases identical to TRBD2. Unmatched junction bases numbered 4, after V lost 6 bases and J lost 3 bases. The CDR3 sequence is 16 residues long. The germline V gene encodes CDR1 LNHDA and CDR2 SQIVND (reference sequence). The CDR3 region is CASRSTSGRDTGELFF. Here the CDR3 DNA reads TGTGCCAGTAGATCAACTAGCGGGAGGGACACCGGGGAGCTGTTTTTT.

In this sample, this clone turned up a few times. The chain carries TRBV5-6 and TRBJ2-7, with TRBD2 matching 10 bases. The germline V gene encodes CDR1 SGHDT and CDR2 YYEEEE. The CDR3 is 14 amino acids. With V trimmed by 3 bases and J by 3 bases, 3 bases remained unmatched. The CDR3 loop is CASSSSGSDYEQYF. CDR3 in DNA: TGTGCCAGCAGCTCTAGCGGGAGCGACTACGAGCAGTACTTC.